The T cell receptor (beta chain) under discussion was sequenced for a study of shared clonotypes between healthy human individuals. Every donor, a Caucasian adult, lived in Nashville, Tennessee. As for this clone: What it recognizes is unknown. The junction departs from the called germline gene at one end, perhaps through a read error.

Study-wide findings and caveats: Naive subsets generally had larger estimated richness than memory subsets. In contrast to clonotypes shared by all four donors, non-shared clonotypes had lower generation probabilities.

In the source study's methods: ImmunoSEQ junction-only sequences lacked quality scores, so their filtering differed. TCRdb's copy holds only in-frame clones and misses some; the assay was immunoSEQ multiplex PCR. The DNA was the basis for D and trimming; V, J and clone size are from that table. The sample holds 2 million to 2.5 million clones; roughly 94% are singletons and the top ten take 0.1% to 0.15%. The V gene's germline CDR1 is KGHSH and CDR2 LQKENI. The CDR3 contains 15 residues. This receptor was identified in a man aged 18 to 29 in good health. The chain recombines TRBV18 with TRBJ1-1; TRBD1 might be the D (5 bases). The sequenced material came from naive CD4+ T cells sorted from blood. This sample's subset: CD45RA+ positively selected. The CDR3: CASSPLDTANTEAFF. DNA of the CDR3: TGTGCCAGCTCTCCACTGGACACGGCGAACACTGAAGCTTTCTTT.